Below, one T cell receptor beta chain is given with its context. Treatment meaning: preoperative locoregional IRX-2 cytokine immunotherapy. Samples came from a phase Ib trial of preoperative locoregional IRX-2 cytokine immunotherapy. Germline CDR1 is MDHEN and CDR2 is SYDVKM. The length of the CDR3 is 15 residues. The V end was cut by 3 bases, the J end by 5 bases, with 16 bases between. This record comes from a study of preoperative IRX-2 immunotherapy in early breast cancer. The method was immunoSEQ multiplex PCR; TCRdb's version includes in-frame clones alone and lacks a portion of them. This sample has about 98,000 clones, with 80% to 90% found just once.

The clonotype comes from a human donor with breast cancer. Sequenced here: tumor tissue, sampled after IRX-2 immunotherapy. This chain joins TRBV28 and TRBJ1-1, with D maybe TRBD1 (6 bases). This CDR3 is CASSFAGVLGTEAFF. The CDR3 DNA is TGTGCCAGCAGTTTCGCAGGGGTCTTAGGAACTGAAGCTTTCTTT.